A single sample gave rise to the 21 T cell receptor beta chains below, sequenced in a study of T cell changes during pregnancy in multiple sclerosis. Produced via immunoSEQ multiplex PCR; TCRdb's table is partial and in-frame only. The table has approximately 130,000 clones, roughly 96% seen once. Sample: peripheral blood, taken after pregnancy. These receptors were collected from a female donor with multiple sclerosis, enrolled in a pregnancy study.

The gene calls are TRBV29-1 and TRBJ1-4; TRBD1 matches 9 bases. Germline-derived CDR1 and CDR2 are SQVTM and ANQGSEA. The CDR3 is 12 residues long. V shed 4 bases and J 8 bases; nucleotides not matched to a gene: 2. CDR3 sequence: CSVVGTGEKLFF. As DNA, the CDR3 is TGCAGCGTTGTGGGGACAGGGGAAAAACTGTTTTTT.

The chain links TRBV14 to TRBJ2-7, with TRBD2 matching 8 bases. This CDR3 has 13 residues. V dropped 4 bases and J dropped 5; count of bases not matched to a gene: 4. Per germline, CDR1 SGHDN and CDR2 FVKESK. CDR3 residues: CASSPSGSHEQYF. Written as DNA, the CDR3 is TGTGCCAGCAGCCCCAGCGGGAGCCACGAGCAGTACTTC. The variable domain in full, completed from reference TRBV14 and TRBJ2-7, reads EAGVTQFPSHSVIEKGQTVTLRCDPISGHDNLYWYRRVMGKEIKFLLHFVKESKQDESGMPNNRFLAERTGGTYSTLKVQPAELEDSGVYFCASSPSGSHEQYFGPGTRLTVT.

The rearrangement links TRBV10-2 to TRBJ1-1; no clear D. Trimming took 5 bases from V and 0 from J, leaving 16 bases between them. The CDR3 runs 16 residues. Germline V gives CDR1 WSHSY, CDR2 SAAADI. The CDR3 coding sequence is TGCGCCAGCAGTCGGATGAGAGAGGGCATGAACACTGAAGCTTTCTTT. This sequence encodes CASSRMREGMNTEAFF.

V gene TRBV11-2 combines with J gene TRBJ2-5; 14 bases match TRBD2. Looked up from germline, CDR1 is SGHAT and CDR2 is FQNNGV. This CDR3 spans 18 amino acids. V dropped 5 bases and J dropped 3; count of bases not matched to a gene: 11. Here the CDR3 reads CASSPRLAGGPRKETQYF. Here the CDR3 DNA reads TGTGCCAGCAGCCCGCGACTAGCGGGAGGGCCACGCAAAGAGACCCAGTACTTC.

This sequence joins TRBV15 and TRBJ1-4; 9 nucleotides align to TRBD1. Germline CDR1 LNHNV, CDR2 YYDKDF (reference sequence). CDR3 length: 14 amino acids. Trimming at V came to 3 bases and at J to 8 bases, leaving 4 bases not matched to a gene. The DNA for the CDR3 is TGTGCCACCAGCAGCCGGACAGGGGACGAAAAACTGTTTTTT. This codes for CATSSRTGDEKLFF.

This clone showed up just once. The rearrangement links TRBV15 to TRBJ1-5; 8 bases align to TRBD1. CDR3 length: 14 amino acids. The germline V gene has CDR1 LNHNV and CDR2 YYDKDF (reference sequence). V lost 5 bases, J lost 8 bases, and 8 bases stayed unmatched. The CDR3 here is CATSAGTGLKPQHF. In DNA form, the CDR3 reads TGTGCCACCAGCGCCGGGACAGGACTTAAGCCCCAGCATTTT.

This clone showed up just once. The CDR3 DNA is TGTGCCAGCAGCTCCGGGACTAGCTTTCTACGCAATGAGCAGTTCTTC. It translates to CASSSGTSFLRNEQFF. The chain joins TRBV7-3 to TRBJ2-1, with 9 bases lining up with TRBD2. The germline gives CDR1 SGHTA, CDR2 FQGTGA. The CDR3 contains 16 residues. V shed 4 bases and J 6 bases; nucleotides not matched to a gene: 10.

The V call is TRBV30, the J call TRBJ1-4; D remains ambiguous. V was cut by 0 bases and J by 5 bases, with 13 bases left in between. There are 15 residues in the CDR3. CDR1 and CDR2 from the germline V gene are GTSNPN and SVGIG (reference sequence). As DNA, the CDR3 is TGTGCCTGGAGTGTAGTCAGCCAGCGAAATGAAAAACTGTTTTTT. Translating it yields CAWSVVSQRNEKLFF.

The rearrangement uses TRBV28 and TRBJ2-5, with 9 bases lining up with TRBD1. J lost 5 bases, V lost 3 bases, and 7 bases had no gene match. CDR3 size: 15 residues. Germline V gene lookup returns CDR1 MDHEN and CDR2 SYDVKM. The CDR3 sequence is CASSFQGTGWETQYF. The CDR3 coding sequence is TGTGCCAGCAGTTTCCAAGGGACAGGGTGGGAGACCCAGTACTTC. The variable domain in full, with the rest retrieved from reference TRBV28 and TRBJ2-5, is DVKVTQSSRYLVKRTGEKVFLECVQDMDHENMFWYRQDPGLGLRLIYFSYDVKMKEKGDIPEGYSVSREKKERFSLILESASTNQTSMYLCASSFQGTGWETQYFGPGTRLLVL.

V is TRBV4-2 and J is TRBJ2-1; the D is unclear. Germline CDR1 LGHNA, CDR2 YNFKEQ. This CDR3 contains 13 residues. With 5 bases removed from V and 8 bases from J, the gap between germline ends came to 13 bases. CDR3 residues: CASSIQESDEQFF. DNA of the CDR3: TGTGCCAGCAGCATCCAGGAATCGGATGAGCAGTTCTTC.

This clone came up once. DNA for the CDR3: TGTGCCAGCAGTTCTGACAGGCGAGGTCAGCCCCAGCATTTT. Translating gives CASSSDRRGQPQHF. The genes are TRBV27 and TRBJ1-5; a weak D match, TRBD1 (6 bases). CDR1 is MNHEY and CDR2 is SMNVEV in the germline V gene (reference sequence). The ends were cut back, 4 bases at V and 6 bases at J, with 13 bases in the middle. The CDR3 extends over 14 amino acids.

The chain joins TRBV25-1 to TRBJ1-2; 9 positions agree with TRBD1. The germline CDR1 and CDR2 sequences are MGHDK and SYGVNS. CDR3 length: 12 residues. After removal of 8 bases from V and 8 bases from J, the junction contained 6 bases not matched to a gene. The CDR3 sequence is CASRTGAGGYTF. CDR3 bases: TGTGCCAGCCGGACAGGGGCCGGGGGCTACACCTTC.

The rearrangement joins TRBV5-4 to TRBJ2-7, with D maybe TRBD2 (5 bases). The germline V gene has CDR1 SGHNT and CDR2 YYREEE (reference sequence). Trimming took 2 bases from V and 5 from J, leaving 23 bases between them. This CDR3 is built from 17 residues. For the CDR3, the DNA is TGTGCCAGCAGCTTACGAGCTAGGTTCGGGAATGGCCACGAGCAGTACTTC. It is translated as CASSLRARFGNGHEQYF.

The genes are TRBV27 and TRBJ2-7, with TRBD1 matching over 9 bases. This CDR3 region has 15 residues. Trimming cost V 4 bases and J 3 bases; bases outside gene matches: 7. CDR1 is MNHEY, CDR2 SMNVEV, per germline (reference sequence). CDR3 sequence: CASSYSQGAFYEQYF. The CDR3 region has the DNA TGTGCCAGCAGTTATTCACAGGGGGCCTTCTACGAGCAGTACTTC.

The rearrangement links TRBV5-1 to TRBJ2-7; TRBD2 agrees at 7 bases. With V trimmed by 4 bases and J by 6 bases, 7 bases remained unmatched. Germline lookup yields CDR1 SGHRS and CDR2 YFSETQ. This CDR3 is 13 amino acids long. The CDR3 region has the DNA TGCGCCAGCAGCGGGGGGGTGCCACCCGAGCAGTACTTC. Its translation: CASSGGVPPEQYF.

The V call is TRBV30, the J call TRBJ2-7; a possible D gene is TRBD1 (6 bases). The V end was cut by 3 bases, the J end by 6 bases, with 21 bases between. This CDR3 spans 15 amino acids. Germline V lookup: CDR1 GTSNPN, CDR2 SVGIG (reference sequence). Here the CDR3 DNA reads TGTGCCTGGAGGTCCACAGGGCTCCCTAGTTTCGAGCAGTACTTC. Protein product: CAWRSTGLPSFEQYF.

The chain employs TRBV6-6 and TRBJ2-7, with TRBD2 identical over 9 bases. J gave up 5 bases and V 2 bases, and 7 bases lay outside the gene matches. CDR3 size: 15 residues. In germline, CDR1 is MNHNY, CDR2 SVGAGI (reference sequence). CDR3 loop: CASSYASGGRDEQYF. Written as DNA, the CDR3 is TGTGCCAGCAGTTACGCCTCTGGCGGGAGGGACGAGCAGTACTTC.

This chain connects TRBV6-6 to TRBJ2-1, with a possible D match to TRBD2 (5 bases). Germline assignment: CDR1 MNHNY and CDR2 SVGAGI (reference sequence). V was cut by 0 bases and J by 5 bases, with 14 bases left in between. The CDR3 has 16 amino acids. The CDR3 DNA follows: TGTGCCAGCAGTTACTCGAGGCTAGCTGCCGACAATGAGCAGTTCTTC. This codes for CASSYSRLAADNEQFF.

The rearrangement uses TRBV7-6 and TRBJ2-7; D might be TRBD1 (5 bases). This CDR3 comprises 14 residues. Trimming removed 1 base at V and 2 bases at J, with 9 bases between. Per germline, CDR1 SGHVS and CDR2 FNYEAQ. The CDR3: CASSLGGSTYEQYF. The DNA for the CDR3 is TGTGCCAGCAGCTTAGGGGGCTCCACCTACGAGCAGTACTTC.

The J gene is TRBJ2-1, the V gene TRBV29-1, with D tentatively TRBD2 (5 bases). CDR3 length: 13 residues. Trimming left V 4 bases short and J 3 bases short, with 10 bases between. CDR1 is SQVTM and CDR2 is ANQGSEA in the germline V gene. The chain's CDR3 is CSVGRIGYNEQFF. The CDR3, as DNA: TGCAGCGTTGGGAGGATCGGCTACAATGAGCAGTTCTTC.

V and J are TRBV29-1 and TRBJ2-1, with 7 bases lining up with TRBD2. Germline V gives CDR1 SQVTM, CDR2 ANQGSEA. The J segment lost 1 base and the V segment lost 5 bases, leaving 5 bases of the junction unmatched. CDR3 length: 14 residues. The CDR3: CSVLTSESYNEQFF. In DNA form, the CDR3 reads TGCAGCGTTCTAACTAGCGAGTCCTACAATGAGCAGTTCTTC.